Included here is one TCR beta chain sequence, with context. The target of this receptor is not known. The input lacks base qualities; no much larger clone sits a single base away. From V the trimming removes 6 bases and from J it removes 6 bases, while the gene matches leave 10 bases of the junction unaccounted for. The CDR3 has 14 amino acids, counting the end cysteine and phenylalanine. Just the 42-base CDR3 DNA is kept, in frame starting at base 1. CDR1 and CDR2, per the germline V gene, are MGHRA and YSYEKL. The data belong to a study of cytomegalovirus exposure and HLA in healthy donors (TCRdb year 2017). In terms of the full investigation: In an earlier analysis of roughly 500 of the donors, approximately 300 Gb of sequence data and some 120 million unique TCR beta sequences from 180 million or so T cells were reported. Roughly 310 gigabases of sequencing data and some 85 million unique TCR sequences were included in an early release covering over 600 HLA-typed donors. The genetic ancestry cluster associated with self-reported Caucasian donors included 81% of the approximately 430 genotyped donors. The study aimed to test whether cataloging public T cell receptors could reveal signatures of past pathogen exposure. Using immunosequencing, the study profiled T cell repertoires from 550 to 750 subjects and related those repertoires to cytomegalovirus serostatus. A separate validation cohort of about 110 different subjects was used in addition to the roughly 620-subject first cohort. High-throughput TCR immunosequencing, statistical association of individual TCRs with disease status, and machine learning were combined to predict cytomegalovirus infection status. To study patterns of TCR occurrence, a later analysis re-analyzed previously published TCR beta repertoires from around 670 donors and added high-resolution HLA genotyping. Rather than using new phenotypic data, the later analysis identified candidate immune exposures from TCR beta sequences and from how often those sequences occurred across donors. An earlier analysis of approximately 640 of the donors applied high-throughput TCR beta sequencing to assess whether each TCR beta V gene segment acted as functional or pseudogenic. Donor age, sex, ethnicity and CMV serostatus were collected together with the repertoire data. In a later genetic analysis, genome-wide SNP genotypes for about 65% of the 666 donors were used, and that subset was treated as a discovery cohort. All discovery cohort repertoires had been generated on a single sequencing platform. Class I and class II HLA loci were covered by the typing at four-digit resolution. Typing coverage varied by locus: about 620-640 donors for A, B, C, DRB1 and DQB1; approximately 560 for DQA1; some 610 for DPA1; fewer than 480 for DPB1. Because of strong linkage in the cohort, roughly five DR-DQ haplotypes were treated as single units for association and clustering. Across 300 to 400 genotyped donors of the cohort, an average of about 240,000 unique TCR beta nucleotide sequences per donor were sequenced, and 15% to 20% of those sequences were non-productive.

In total, roughly 670 healthy bone marrow donors made up the cohort. All cohort members were sampled while nominally healthy, although unrecorded immune exposures were likely present. The donor was CMV seronegative and was included in the group of around 320 seronegative cohort members. A peripheral blood sample was provided by each donor, and peripheral blood mononuclear cells were used for TCR beta sequencing. The Qiagen DNeasy Blood Extraction Kit was used to extract genomic DNA from the blood cell samples. Results the study describes overall, beyond this receptor: Roughly uniform sequencing depth across donors was assumed in presence/absence analyses, although this assumption may not hold. Because some donors lacked HLA typing at each locus, the association tests relied only on the typed subset. A later genetic analysis associated a missense DCLRE1C variant with V-gene and J-gene trimming of TCR beta chains, and an independent cohort replicated the association. Most TCR sequences were seen in very few donors, while some public TCRs were found in many individuals. Immune exposure information for the cohort was limited to CMV serostatus. Over 15 rarely observed V segments, including chromosome 9 orphons, were excluded from the earlier analysis of about 600 of the donors because counts were too low. In a later genetic analysis, fewer N-insertions in productive TCRs were reported among donors in an Asian-associated ancestry cluster than the roughly 700-donor mean. The authors suggested that the approach could potentially be extended to other disease states and immunological phenotypes. The study listed 150 to 200 TCR beta chains as associated with cytomegalovirus. A few of the identified cytomegalovirus-associated TCR beta chains were confirmed in vitro to be specific for cytomegalovirus antigens. This cohort had only TCR beta chains sequenced, and the lack of alpha or paired-chain data limited which features could be detected. In a later analysis, HLA-associated TCR beta chains showed more clonal expansion and lower generation probabilities than non-associated chains that were equally common. Linkage disequilibrium might explain the correlated functional status among segregating V segments, but an unknown experimental factor could not be ruled out. Assigning TCR associations to individual alleles was difficult when HLA alleles, especially DR and DQ, strongly co-occurred. In a later analysis, several top co-occurrence clusters were reported to appear linked to parvovirus B19, influenza, CMV and Epstein-Barr virus. A further reported finding was that TCR beta sequences accurately predicted the HLA-A and HLA-B alleles for most subjects in the first cohort. Specific HLA alleles were associated with 18,000 or so TCR beta sequences at a false discovery rate of 0.05 in a later analysis. In a later analysis, the rate of TCR association differed among HLA loci, with DRB1 alleles having the most associated TCRs and HLA-C alleles having the fewest. A later analysis found that most CMV-associated TCR beta chains appeared HLA-restricted, with HLA associations seemingly driven largely by CMV exposure. Some IMGT-functional V segments, including TRBV6-2 and TRBV6-3, could not be told apart with the 87-base-pair reads, so those segments were excluded. The sequencing pipeline was judged likely to have produced a cluster of highly shared sequence variants as a technical artifact. In an earlier analysis of 500 to 650 of the donors, most TCR beta V segments appeared in productive rearrangements about 90% or about 30% of the time, broadly matching IMGT annotations. Cytomegalovirus status was reported to be diagnosed by the classifier with high specificity and sensitivity in both the original and validation cohorts.

Library creation used the immunoSEQ multiplex PCR assay. The multiplex PCR relied on a mix of 60 forward primers for TCR Vbeta segments and 13 reverse primers for TCR Jbeta segments. Amplification of the CDR3 region of rearranged TCR beta genes was performed with a multiplex PCR assay on genomic DNA. On the Illumina HiSeq System, the amplified TCR beta libraries were sequenced as 87-base-pair reads. As for the authors' bioinformatics: A later analysis tallied 75 million to 95 million unique TCR beta chains across the 640 or so repertoires, and some 10 million of those chains were shared by two or more donors. Raw reads were error-corrected and collapsed into unique sequences with a nearest-neighbor algorithm that merged closely related sequences to remove PCR and sequencing errors. Alignment of CDR3 sequences to IMGT reference sequences was used to assign V, D and J gene segments. For a sequence to be retained, a match of at least six nucleotides was required to both a V gene segment and a J gene segment. Rearrangements were classified as productive when the CDR3 lacked stop codons and remained in frame with V and J, and all other rearrangements were classified as non-productive. Following IMGT convention, CDR3 was defined as the stretch from the second conserved V-encoded cysteine to the conserved J-encoded phenylalanine. The earlier analysis of 587 of the donors excluded sequences that lacked an unambiguous match to a single V gene segment. An earlier analysis of just under 600 of the donors called V segments functional above 56.7% productive rearrangements and segregating when the between-donor standard deviation exceeded 5%. A statistical classification framework was built for diagnosing cytomegalovirus status from the catalog of TCR beta chain sequences. A later analysis assigned V and J genes by comparing TCR nucleotide sequences with IMGT/GENE-DB human TR gene sequences. In a later analysis, CDR3 sequences and most-parsimonious VDJ recombination scenarios were assigned using the TCRdist pipeline. In a later analysis, every TCR beta chain was defined by the combination of its CDR3 amino acid sequence and its V-gene family, and reads without a unique V-gene family were dropped. To address suspected cross-contamination and a sequencing artifact, a later analysis removed under 600 highly shared, low-generation-probability nucleotide sequences. A later analysis calculated a clonal expansion index for each public chain from normalized within-repertoire ranks of inferred template counts. In a later analysis, generation probabilities were computed using a VDJ recombination model fitted to out-of-frame rearrangements, and the results were checked against IGoR. In a later analysis, hypergeometric tests were used to score TCR-TCR, TCR-HLA and TCR-CMV co-occurrence, with a repertoire-size bias correction applied to TCR pairs. A later analysis estimated false discovery rates by permuting HLA or CMV assignments 20 times. In a later analysis, co-occurring TCRs were grouped using DBSCAN, with TCRdist sequence similarity added in when clustering inside HLA-allele-positive subsets. For co-occurrence clustering, repertoires with fewer than 30,000 or more than 120,000 public chains were excluded, along with roughly 5 repertoires with anomalous nucleotide sharing. Entries here come from immuneACCESS through TCRdb and include only in-frame sequences with V and J called. Some clones fail to appear in such tables; in the studies checked, an unresolved V gene covers under half of the shortfall, and the cause of the remainder is unknown. The V and J calls and clone size were taken over from that table, and D and trimming were inferred from the DNA. In this sample the table shows 150,000 to 200,000 clones, roughly 74% of which occur a single time. The top ten clones comprise roughly 5% of the sample.

The sequence links TRBV4-1 to TRBJ2-7; 8 bases in between match TRBD1. The TCR sequence derives from a male donor in good health and CMV-seronegative. The specimen was PBMCs. The nucleotide sequence reads TGCGCCAGCAGTAATCCGGGACAGGCAGTCGAGCAGTACTTC. This is translated as CASSNPGQAVEQYF.